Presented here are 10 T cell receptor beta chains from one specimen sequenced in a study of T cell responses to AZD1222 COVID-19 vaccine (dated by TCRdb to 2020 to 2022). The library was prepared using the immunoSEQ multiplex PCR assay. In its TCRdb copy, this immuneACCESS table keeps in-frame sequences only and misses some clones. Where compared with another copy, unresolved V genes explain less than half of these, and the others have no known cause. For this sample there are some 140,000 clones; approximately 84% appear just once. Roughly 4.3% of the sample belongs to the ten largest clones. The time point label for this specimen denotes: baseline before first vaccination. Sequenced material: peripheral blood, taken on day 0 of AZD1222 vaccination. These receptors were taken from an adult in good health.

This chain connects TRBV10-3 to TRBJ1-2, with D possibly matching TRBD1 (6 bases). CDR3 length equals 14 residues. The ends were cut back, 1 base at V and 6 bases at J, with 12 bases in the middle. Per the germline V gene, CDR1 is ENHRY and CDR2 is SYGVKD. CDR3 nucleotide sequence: TGTGCCATCAGTGAGTTGGGACAACGGGATGGCTACACCTTC. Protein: CAISELGQRDGYTF.

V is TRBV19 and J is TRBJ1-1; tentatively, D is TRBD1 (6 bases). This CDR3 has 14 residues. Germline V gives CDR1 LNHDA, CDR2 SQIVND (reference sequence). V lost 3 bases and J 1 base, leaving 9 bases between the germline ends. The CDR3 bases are TGTGCCAGTAGTATGGAGGGGGGGAACACTGAAGCTTTCTTT. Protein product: CASSMEGGNTEAFF. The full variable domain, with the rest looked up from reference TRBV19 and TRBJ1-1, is DGGITQSPKYLFRKEGQNVTLSCEQNLNHDAMYWYRQDPGQGLRLIYYSQIVNDFQKGDIAEGYSVSREKKESFPLTVTSAQKNPTAFYLCASSMEGGNTEAFFGQGTRLTVV.

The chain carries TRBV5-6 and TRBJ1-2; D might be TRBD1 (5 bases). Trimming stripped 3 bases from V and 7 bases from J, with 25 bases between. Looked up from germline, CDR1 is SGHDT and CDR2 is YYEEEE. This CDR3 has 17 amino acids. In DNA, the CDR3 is TGTGCCAGCAGCTCCCGGACGGGTAATAGGCTTCAGGGTGGCTACACCTTC. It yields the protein CASSSRTGNRLQGGYTF.

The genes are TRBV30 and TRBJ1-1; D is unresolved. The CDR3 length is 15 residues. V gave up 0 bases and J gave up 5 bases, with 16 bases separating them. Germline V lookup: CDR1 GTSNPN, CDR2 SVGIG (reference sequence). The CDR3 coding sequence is TGTGCCTGGAGTGTACGTCGGCCCCGGAGGACTGAAGCTTTCTTT. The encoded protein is CAWSVRRPRRTEAFF.

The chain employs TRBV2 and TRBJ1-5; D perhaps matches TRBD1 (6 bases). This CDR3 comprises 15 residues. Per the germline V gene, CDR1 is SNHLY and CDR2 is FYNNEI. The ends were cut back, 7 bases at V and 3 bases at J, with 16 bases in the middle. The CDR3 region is CASKRGIPPNQPQHF. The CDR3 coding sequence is TGTGCCAGCAAGAGGGGGATTCCGCCCAATCAGCCCCAGCATTTT.

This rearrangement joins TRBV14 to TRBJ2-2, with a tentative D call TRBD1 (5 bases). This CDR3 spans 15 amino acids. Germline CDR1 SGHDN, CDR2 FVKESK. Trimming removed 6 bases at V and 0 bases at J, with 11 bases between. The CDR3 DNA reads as TGTGCCAGCAGTCCTAGGGGCCCGAACACCGGGGAGCTGTTTTTT. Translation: CASSPRGPNTGELFF. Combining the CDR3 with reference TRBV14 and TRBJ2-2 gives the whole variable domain EAGVTQFPSHSVIEKGQTVTLRCDPISGHDNLYWYRRVMGKEIKFLLHFVKESKQDESGMPNNRFLAERTGGTYSTLKVQPAELEDSGVYFCASSPRGPNTGELFFGEGSRLTVL.

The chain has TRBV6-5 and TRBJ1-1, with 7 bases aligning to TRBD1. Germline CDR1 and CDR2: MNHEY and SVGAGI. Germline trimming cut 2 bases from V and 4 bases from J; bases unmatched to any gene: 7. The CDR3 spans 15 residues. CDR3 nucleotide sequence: TGTGCCAGCAGTTACGGAGTCGGGACAGCCACTGAAGCTTTCTTT. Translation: CASSYGVGTATEAFF.

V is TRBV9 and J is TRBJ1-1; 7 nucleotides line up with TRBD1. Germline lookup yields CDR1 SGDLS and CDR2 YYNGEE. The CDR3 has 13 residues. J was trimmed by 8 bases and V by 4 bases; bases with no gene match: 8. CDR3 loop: CASSPRTGSEAFF. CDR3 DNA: TGTGCCAGCAGCCCGCGGACAGGCTCCGAAGCTTTCTTT. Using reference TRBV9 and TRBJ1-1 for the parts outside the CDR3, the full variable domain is DSGVTQTPKHLITATGQRVTLRCSPRSGDLSVYWYQQSLDQGLQFLIQYYNGEERAKGNILERFSAQQFPDLHSELNLSSLELGDSALYFCASSPRTGSEAFFGQGTRLTVV.

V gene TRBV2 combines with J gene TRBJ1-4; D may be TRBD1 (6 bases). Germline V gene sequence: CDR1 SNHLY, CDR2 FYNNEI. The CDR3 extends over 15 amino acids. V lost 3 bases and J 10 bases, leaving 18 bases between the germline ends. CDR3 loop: CASSETGLMSGKLFF. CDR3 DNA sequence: TGTGCCAGCAGTGAGACAGGCTTAATGAGTGGAAAACTGTTTTTT. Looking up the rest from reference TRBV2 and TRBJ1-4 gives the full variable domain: EPEVTQTPSHQVTQMGQEVILRCVPISNHLYFYWYRQILGQKVEFLVSFYNNEISEKSEIFDDQFSVERPDGSNFTLKIRSTKLEDSAMYFCASSETGLMSGKLFFGSGTQLSVL.

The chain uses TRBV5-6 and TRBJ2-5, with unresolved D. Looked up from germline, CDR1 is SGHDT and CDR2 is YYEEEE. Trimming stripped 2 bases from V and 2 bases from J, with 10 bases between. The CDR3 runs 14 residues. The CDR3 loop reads CASSLRALQETQYF. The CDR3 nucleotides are TGTGCCAGCAGCTTACGCGCCCTTCAAGAGACCCAGTACTTC. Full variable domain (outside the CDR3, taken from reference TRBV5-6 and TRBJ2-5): DAGVTQSPTHLIKTRGQQVTLRCSPKSGHDTVSWYQQALGQGPQFIFQYYEEEERQRGNFPDRFSGHQFPNYSSELNVNALLLGDSALYLCASSLRALQETQYFGPGTRLLVL.